This T cell receptor beta chain was sequenced for a study of blood T cell repertoires in COVID-19. About the study: Specimens from acute and convalescent COVID-19 originated in the United States, Italy and Spain. PBMCs, B-cell-depleted T cells, or T cells were the source of the cDNA or gDNA that made up the material.

Per the study methods: The authors estimated nucleated cell counts from reference gene primer amplification. Profiling relied on immunoSEQ multiplex PCR, and the TCRdb table lists in-frame clones only, not all of them. Clone size and the V and J calls come from that table; the DNA yielded D and trimming. The data hold approximately 66,000 clones, with about 86% observed a single time. This CDR3 is built from 12 residues. The germline V and J ends were trimmed by 5 bases and 11 bases, with 12 bases remaining between them. The V gene's germline CDR1 is SNHLY and CDR2 FYNNEI. The rearrangement links TRBV2 to TRBJ2-2; D is possibly TRBD2 (5 bases). Sequencing input: peripheral blood. The origin of this receptor is a man aged 50 to 60 with active COVID-19. The CDR3 DNA follows: TGTGCCAGCAGTCCAAGCGAGGGTGAGCTGTTTTTT. Translation: CASSPSEGELFF.